This T cell receptor (beta chain) comes out of a study of graft-versus-host responses after intestinal transplantation. Study-level background: Transplants given to recipients were multivisceral, liver-intestinal, or isolated intestinal. Uniformly, recipients were administered anti-thymocyte globulin induction with subsequent tacrolimus and steroids for 2 to 3 years. Study-level points and caveats: GvH clones turned up in recipient marrow; some had shown up first in ileum or blood. Early after transplant, HvG clones declined as circulating GvH clones peaked.

In the case of this clone: Its antigen remains unidentified.

Trimming removed 1 base from V and 2 bases from J, with 3 bases in between. CDR1 is MDHEN and CDR2 is SYDVKM in the germline V gene. The CDR3 has 12 residues. Sequencing was performed with immunoSEQ multiplex PCR; in TCRdb, only in-frame clones are kept and a portion is missing. The data show 100,000 or so clones, with about 93% seen just once and over 0.15% held by the top ten. V usage is TRBV28 and J usage is TRBJ2-7; D is unclear. The source is a human donor who received an intestinal transplant. Sequenced here: unstimulated CD4+ T cells sorted from spleen or lymph node cells, sampled before intestinal transplant. CDR3 residues: CASSLSAYEQYF. CDR3 coding DNA: TGTGCCAGCAGTTTATCCGCCTACGAGCAGTACTTC.